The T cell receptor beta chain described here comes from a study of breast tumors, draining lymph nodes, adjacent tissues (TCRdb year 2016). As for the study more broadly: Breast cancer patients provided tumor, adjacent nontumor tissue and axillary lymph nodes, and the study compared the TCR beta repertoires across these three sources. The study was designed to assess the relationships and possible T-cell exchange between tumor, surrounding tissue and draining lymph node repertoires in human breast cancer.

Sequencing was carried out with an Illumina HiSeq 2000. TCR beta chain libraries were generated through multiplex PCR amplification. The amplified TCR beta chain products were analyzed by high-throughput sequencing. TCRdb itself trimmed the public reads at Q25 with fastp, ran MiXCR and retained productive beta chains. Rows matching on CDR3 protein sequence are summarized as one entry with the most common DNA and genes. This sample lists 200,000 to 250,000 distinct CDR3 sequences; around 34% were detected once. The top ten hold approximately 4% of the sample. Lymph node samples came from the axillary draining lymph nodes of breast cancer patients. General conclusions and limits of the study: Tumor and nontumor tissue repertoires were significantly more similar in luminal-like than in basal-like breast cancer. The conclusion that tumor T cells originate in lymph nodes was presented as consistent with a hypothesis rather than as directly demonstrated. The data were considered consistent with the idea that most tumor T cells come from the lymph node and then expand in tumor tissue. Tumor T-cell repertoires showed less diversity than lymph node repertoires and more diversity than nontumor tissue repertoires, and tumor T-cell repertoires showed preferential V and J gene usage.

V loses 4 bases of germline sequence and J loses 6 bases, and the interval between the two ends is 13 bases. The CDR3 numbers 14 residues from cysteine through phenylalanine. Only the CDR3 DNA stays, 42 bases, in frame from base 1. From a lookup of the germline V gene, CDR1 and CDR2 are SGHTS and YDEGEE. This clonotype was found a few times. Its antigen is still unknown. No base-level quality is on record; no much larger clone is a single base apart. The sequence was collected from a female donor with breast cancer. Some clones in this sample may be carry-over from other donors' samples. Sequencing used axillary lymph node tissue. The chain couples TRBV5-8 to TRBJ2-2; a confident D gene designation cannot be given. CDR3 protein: CASSPAGFSGELFF. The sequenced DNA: TGTGCCAGCAGCCCGGCCGGCTTCTCCGGGGAGCTGTTTTTT.